What follows are 25 T cell receptor beta chains derived from one specimen sequenced in a study of T cell responses to AZD1222 COVID-19 vaccine. Using immunoSEQ multiplex PCR, the repertoire was profiled, and TCRdb retains in-frame clones only, with some absent. The sample records approximately 67,000 clones, roughly nine tenths being singletons. The material was peripheral blood, obtained 28 days after the second AZD1222 dose. The source of these receptors is an adult who received the AZD1222 COVID-19 vaccine.

The chain joins TRBV7-2 to TRBJ2-7, with 7 bases matching TRBD1. Trimming cost V 5 bases and J 4 bases; bases outside gene matches: 2. This CDR3 has 12 residues. CDR1 and CDR2 from the germline V gene are SGHTA and FQGNSA. CDR3 nucleotides: TGTGCCAGCAGCCCGGACAGGTACGAGCAGTACTTC. It codes for CASSPDRYEQYF.

This chain links TRBV5-1 with TRBJ2-1; 8 nucleotides align to TRBD2. The CDR3 length is 15 residues. CDR1 SGHRS and CDR2 YFSETQ come from the germline V gene. J was trimmed by 2 bases and V by 2 bases; bases with no gene match: 3. CDR3 protein: CASSFRGGAYNEQFF. The CDR3 DNA sequence: TGCGCCAGCAGCTTTCGGGGGGGAGCCTACAATGAGCAGTTCTTC.

The J gene is TRBJ2-3, the V gene TRBV7-3; perhaps TRBD1 as D (6 bases). CDR3 length: 14 residues. The germline V gene has CDR1 SGHTA and CDR2 FQGTGA. Between the trimmed V and J ends, which lost 5 bases and 2 bases, there was a span of 11 bases. DNA of the CDR3: TGTGCCAGCAGCGCCTGGACAGCCACAGATACGCAGTATTTT. Protein: CASSAWTATDTQYF.

V usage is TRBV7-9 and J usage is TRBJ1-5, with D unresolved. The CDR3 extends over 14 amino acids. CDR1 and CDR2 from the germline V gene are SEHNR and FQNEAQ (reference sequence). Trimming removed 1 base at V and 4 bases at J, with 8 bases between. This CDR3 is CASSLGAENQPQHF. The CDR3 bases are TGTGCCAGCAGCTTAGGAGCAGAAAATCAGCCCCAGCATTTT. The full variable domain, in which reference TRBV7-9 and TRBJ1-5 provide the parts outside the CDR3, is DTGVSQNPRHKITKRGQNVTFRCDPISEHNRLYWYRQTLGQGPEFLTYFQNEAQLEKSRLLSDRFSAERPKGSFSTLEIQRTEQGDSAMYLCASSLGAENQPQHFGDGTRLSIL.

The chain employs TRBV7-6 and TRBJ2-7; D may be TRBD2 (5 bases). Trimming took off 5 bases at V and 3 bases at J, with 14 bases between the two ends. This CDR3 comprises 14 residues. Germline assignment: CDR1 SGHVS and CDR2 FNYEAQ. The CDR3 DNA sequence: TGTGCCAGCAGCCCGACGGGGAGCGGCTACGAGCAGTACTTC. It specifies CASSPTGSGYEQYF.

This sequence joins TRBV19 and TRBJ1-4; TRBD1 matches at 8 bases. J was trimmed by 7 bases and V by 6 bases; bases with no gene match: 7. The CDR3 runs to 14 residues. Germline CDR1 reads LNHDA; CDR2 reads SQIVND (reference sequence). The CDR3, as DNA: TGTGCCAGTAGGGTACAGGGGGTGAGTGAAAAACTGTTTTTT. Its translation is CASRVQGVSEKLFF.

The chain carries TRBV27 and TRBJ2-5; perhaps TRBD1 as D (6 bases). The germline V gene has CDR1 MNHEY and CDR2 SMNVEV (reference sequence). This CDR3 region has 13 residues. V shed 10 bases and J shed 5 bases, with 17 bases lying between them. The CDR3 DNA reads TGTGCCACCAGGATTTACCAGGGGGAGACCCAGTACTTC. Protein sequence: CATRIYQGETQYF.

This clone was counted a single time. The rearrangement uses TRBV6-5 and TRBJ2-5, with 8 bases lining up with TRBD1. Germline CDR1 reads MNHEY; CDR2 reads SVGAGI. V shed 7 bases and J 3 bases; nucleotides not matched to a gene: 4. There are 13 residues in the CDR3. CDR3 loop: CASTLDREETQYF. The CDR3 DNA is TGTGCCAGCACCCTGGACAGGGAAGAGACCCAGTACTTC.

This chain joins TRBV28 and TRBJ2-1; TRBD2 aligns across 13 bases. The V gene's germline CDR1 is MDHEN and CDR2 SYDVKM. The CDR3 has 18 amino acids. V gave up 1 base and J gave up 6 bases; unmatched junction bases: 9. CDR3 coding DNA: TGTGCCAGCAGTTTATTTACTAGCGGGAGGGCCAAAGGCAATGAGCAGTTCTTC. This gives the protein CASSLFTSGRAKGNEQFF.

V and J are TRBV30 and TRBJ1-1, with D maybe TRBD1 (5 bases). Germline assignment: CDR1 GTSNPN and CDR2 SVGIG (reference sequence). The length of the CDR3 is 13 residues. V was pared by 1 base and J by 8 bases, with 14 bases between. The chain's CDR3 is CAWSDAPDSEAFF. As DNA, the CDR3 is TGTGCCTGGAGTGACGCCCCAGACAGCGAAGCTTTCTTT.

The chain joins TRBV6-1 to TRBJ1-4; tentatively, D is TRBD1 (6 bases). Germline V gene data show CDR1 as MNHNS and CDR2 as SASEGT. The CDR3 extends over 16 amino acids. V was trimmed by 3 bases and J by 3 bases, leaving 14 bases between them. As DNA, the CDR3 is TGTGCCAGCAGTGACCGAGGGGGGAGAGCTAATGAAAAACTGTTTTTT. Protein sequence: CASSDRGGRANEKLFF.

A few counts support this clone. The rearrangement links TRBV27 to TRBJ2-7; D might be TRBD2 (6 bases). The CDR3 is made up of 14 amino acids. The germline CDR1 and CDR2 sequences are MNHEY and SMNVEV (reference sequence). Between the trimmed V and J ends, which lost 2 bases and 4 bases, there was a span of 12 bases. The CDR3 sequence: CASSLGVGRYEQYF. CDR3 nucleotide sequence: TGTGCCAGCAGTTTAGGTGTGGGGAGGTACGAGCAGTACTTC.

The chain links TRBV19 to TRBJ2-1; tentative D call: TRBD2 (6 bases). The V and J ends lost 3 bases and 7 bases respectively, with 10 bases between them. CDR3 length equals 13 residues. Germline assignment: CDR1 LNHDA and CDR2 SQIVND (reference sequence). CDR3 sequence (DNA): TGTGCCAGTAGTATTAGGCGGGATAATGAGCAGTTCTTC. Translation gives CASSIRRDNEQFF.

The chain has TRBV14 and TRBJ2-2; D not resolved. The CDR3 is 16 residues long. Trimming shortened V by 4 bases and J by 0 bases, and 12 bases separated the two germline ends. The germline V gene encodes CDR1 SGHDN and CDR2 FVKESK. The CDR3 DNA sequence: TGTGCCAGCAGCCGATCGGATAGGGCGAACACCGGGGAGCTGTTTTTT. This gives the protein CASSRSDRANTGELFF.

V and J are TRBV5-8 and TRBJ1-5; 8 positions agree with TRBD1. The CDR3 has 14 residues. J gave up 6 bases and V 10 bases, and 12 bases lay outside the gene matches. Germline loops: CDR1 SGHTS, CDR2 YDEGEE. This CDR3 is CAGAYRGLGQPQHF. In DNA, the CDR3 is TGTGCCGGTGCCTACAGGGGGTTAGGTCAGCCCCAGCATTTT. Drawing the rest from reference TRBV5-8 and TRBJ1-5, the complete variable domain is EAGVTQSPTHLIKTRGQQATLRCSPISGHTSVYWYQQALGLGLQFLLWYDEGEERNRGNFPPRFSGRQFPNYSSELNVNALELEDSALYLCAGAYRGLGQPQHFGDGTRLSIL.

The chain carries TRBV12-3 or TRBV12-4 and TRBJ1-4; D might be TRBD1 (5 bases). This CDR3 spans 13 amino acids. Trimming pared 7 bases from V and 3 bases from J, leaving 9 bases between. Here the CDR3 reads CASTGFANEKLFF. CDR3 coding DNA: TGTGCCAGCACAGGGTTTGCTAATGAAAAACTGTTTTTT.

DNA for the CDR3: TGTGCCAGCAGTCAGAGCGGGTCATACAATGAGCAGTTCTTC. Translating it yields CASSQSGSYNEQFF. The chain carries TRBV7-7 and TRBJ2-1; tentatively, D is TRBD2 (6 bases). With 6 bases removed from V and 4 bases from J, the gap between germline ends came to 13 bases. The CDR3 is made up of 14 amino acids. CDR1 is SSHAT, CDR2 FNYEAQ, per germline (reference sequence).

The V gene is TRBV12-3 or TRBV12-4, the J gene TRBJ1-1, with D uncertain. This CDR3 spans 12 amino acids. The V gene lost 3 bases and the J gene lost 4 bases, with 6 bases spanning the gap. This chain's CDR3 is CASSFEATEAFF. CDR3 bases: TGTGCCAGCAGTTTCGAGGCCACTGAAGCTTTCTTT.

This clone was seen just once. The V and J genes are TRBV5-1 and TRBJ2-7, with 7 positions matching TRBD1. With 6 bases clipped from V and 4 bases from J, the junction kept 10 bases outside the gene matches. The CDR3 has 14 amino acids. The germline gives CDR1 SGHRS, CDR2 YFSETQ. DNA of the CDR3: TGCGCCAGCAAGTGGGGGCAGACAGGGTACGAGCAGTACTTC. The encoded protein is CASKWGQTGYEQYF.

The CDR3 loop reads CASSRIVDSPLHF. CDR3 nucleotides: TGTGCCAGCAGTCGTATCGTCGATTCACCCCTCCACTTT. This chain connects TRBV12-3 or TRBV12-4 to TRBJ1-6; no reliable D call. CDR3 size: 13 residues. V dropped 5 bases and J dropped 8 bases, with 10 bases sitting between them.

The V gene is TRBV28, the J gene TRBJ2-1; 10 bases align to TRBD2. The CDR3 length is 15 residues. V shed 6 bases and J 3 bases; nucleotides not matched to a gene: 5. The germline CDR1 and CDR2 sequences are MDHEN and SYDVKM. This chain's CDR3 is CASRTSGENYNEQFF. The CDR3 coding sequence is TGTGCCAGCAGAACTAGCGGGGAGAACTACAATGAGCAGTTCTTC.

The chain combines TRBV3-1 (or the pseudogene TRBV3-2) with TRBJ1-5; tentative D call: TRBD1 (5 bases). Germline V CDR1 and CDR2: LGHDT, YNNKEL (reference sequence). Trimming stripped 0 bases from V and 5 bases from J, with 11 bases between. The CDR3 length is 15 residues. The CDR3 sequence is CASSQDLGTDQPQHF. In nucleotides, the CDR3 is TGTGCCAGCAGCCAAGATTTGGGGACGGATCAGCCCCAGCATTTT.

J is TRBJ2-1 and V is TRBV4-3; D is possibly TRBD2 (5 bases). Germline V lookup: CDR1 LGHNA, CDR2 YSLEER. With 0 bases removed from V and 7 bases from J, the gap between germline ends came to 16 bases. The CDR3 sequence is 16 residues long. The CDR3: CASSQEPDYPGNEQFF. The CDR3 region has the DNA TGCGCCAGCAGCCAAGAACCCGACTACCCTGGGAATGAGCAGTTCTTC.

V is TRBV7-3 and J is TRBJ2-3; D is ambiguous. The CDR3 runs to 13 residues. From germline, CDR1 is SGHTA and CDR2 FQGTGA. V dropped 4 bases and J dropped 2 bases, with 7 bases sitting between them. The CDR3 region has the DNA TGTGCCAGCAGCTCCCACTCCACAGATACGCAGTATTTT. Translated, it gives CASSSHSTDTQYF.

The chain employs TRBV27 and TRBJ2-4; D possibly matches TRBD1 or TRBD2 (5 bases each). Germline lookup yields CDR1 MNHEY and CDR2 SMNVEV (reference sequence). V shed 3 bases and J shed 3 bases, with 21 bases lying between them. The CDR3 is 18 amino acids. The CDR3 nucleotides read TGTGCCAGCAGTTTCCTAAGGGGTCCTGGGGACGGCAAAAACATTCAGTACTTC. Its translation is CASSFLRGPGDGKNIQYF.